These T cell receptor beta chains were read from a single sample in a study of control samples from healthy donors and cancer patients. Profiling relied on immunoSEQ multiplex PCR, and the TCRdb table lists in-frame clones only, not all of them. Here the sample spans roughly 200,000 clones, about 93% being singletons. The specimen was blood. Receptors originate from a man aged 45-60 years in good health. CDR3s include the opening cysteine and the closing phenylalanine or tryptophan. A D gene is named only where the DNA matches it firmly. Clone size is not always given. Where it is, it says once, few, many or a class for expanded clones.

V	J	size	length	D	DNA	CDR3
TRBV9	TRBJ1-2	.	15	.	TGTGCCAGCAGCCCACAAGGGACAACTAACTATGGCTACACCTTC	CASSPQGTTNYGYTF
TRBV15	TRBJ1-2	once	16	.	TGTGCCACCAGCAGATCCTCAGTGGAGAGGGGGTCTGGCTACACCTTC	CATSRSSVERGSGYTF
TRBV7-2	TRBJ1-3	once	17	.	TGTGCCAGCAGTCTTTCTGTTGGCAGGGAGGCTGGAAACACCATATATTTT	CASSLSVGREAGNTIYF
TRBV18	TRBJ1-3	.	17	.	TGTGCCAGCTCACCATCGTCGCTCCGGGGTGCTGGAAACACCATATATTTT	CASSPSSLRGAGNTIYF
TRBV5-1	TRBJ1-5	.	13	.	TGCGCCAGCAGCCGGGGAAAGGGTCAGCCCCAGCATTTT	CASSRGKGQPQHF
TRBV30	TRBJ1-1	.	11	.	TGTGCCTGCCAAAAAAACACTGAAGCTTTCTTT	CACQKNTEAFF
TRBV4-1	TRBJ1-3	.	18	.	TGCGCCAGCAGCCAAGGGATTCTTAGACAGGAATTTGGAAACACCATATATTTT	CASSQGILRQEFGNTIYF
TRBV11-3	TRBJ2-3	.	13	.	TGTGCCAGCAGCTTAGGTCCAGACGAGGCGCAGTATTTT	CASSLGPDEAQYF
TRBV6-1	TRBJ1-5	.	17	TRBD1	TGTGCCAGCAGTGGGGTAAACAGGGGGCTCTTCAATCAGCCCCAGCATTTT	CASSGVNRGLFNQPQHF
TRBV4-1	TRBJ1-2	few	15	.	TGCGCCAGCAGCCAAGTTGGGGGGACTGCCTATGGCTACACCTTC	CASSQVGGTAYGYTF
TRBV29-1	TRBJ2-7	.	13	TRBD2	TGCAGCGTTGAGGGGAGCGGGGGGTACGAGCAGTACTTC	CSVEGSGGYEQYF
TRBV27	TRBJ1-1	.	11	.	TGTGCCAGCAGTTCCAGGGTTCGAGCTTTCTTT	CASSSRVRAFF
TRBV12-3/TRBV12-4	TRBJ2-6	.	13	.	TGTGCCAGCAGTTTATCTGGGGCCAACGTCCTGACTTTC	CASSLSGANVLTF
TRBV19	TRBJ1-2	.	15	.	TGTGCCAGTAGTATCGGGGCCGCCAGAAACTATGGCTACACCTTC	CASSIGAARNYGYTF
TRBV7-2	TRBJ1-2	.	12	.	TGTGCCAGCAGCGAAGACAGATATGGCTACACCTTC	CASSEDRYGYTF
TRBV2	TRBJ2-5	.	11	.	TGTGCCAGCAGCTTTGGAGAGACCCAGTACTTC	CASSFGETQYF
TRBV6-5	TRBJ1-1	.	13	.	TGTGCCAGCAGTTCAGGGACGTACACTGAAGCTTTCTTT	CASSSGTYTEAFF
TRBV27	TRBJ2-2	.	16	TRBD1	TGTGCCAGCAGTTTCATCGGACAGGGTGGCACCGGGGAGCTGTTTTTT	CASSFIGQGGTGELFF
TRBV10-1	TRBJ1-1	once	13	.	TGCGCCAGCAGTCTGACACTGAACACTGAAGCTTTCTTT	CASSLTLNTEAFF
TRBV2	TRBJ1-6	once	12	.	TGTGCCAGCAGGATGGACACCACACCCCTCCACTTT	CASRMDTTPLHF
TRBV7-2	TRBJ2-5	.	16	.	TGTGCCAGCAGCCCCTTAGGGGCGGGGCGGGGAGAGACCCAGTACTTC	CASSPLGAGRGETQYF
TRBV28	TRBJ2-7	.	14	.	TGTGCCAGCAGTTTAGTCTCGGGGAGGTACGAGCAGTACTTC	CASSLVSGRYEQYF
TRBV18	TRBJ1-3	.	13	.	TGTGCCAGCTCACCCTCAACAGGGAAGACCATATATTTT	CASSPSTGKTIYF
TRBV5-1	TRBJ2-1	.	15	TRBD1	TGCGCCAGCAGCCACGGACAGGGGGTAGGCAATGAGCAGTTCTTC	CASSHGQGVGNEQFF
TRBV7-2	TRBJ1-5	.	14	.	TGTGCCAGCAGCCCCTCGGCTAGCAATCAGCCCCAGCATTTT	CASSPSASNQPQHF
TRBV5-1	TRBJ1-2	.	13	.	TGCGCCAGCAGCTTGGTTACCAACTATGGCTACACCTTC	CASSLVTNYGYTF
TRBV7-2	TRBJ1-2	.	13	.	TGTGCCAGCAGCTTAAGGCGTGGCTATGGCTACACCTTC	CASSLRRGYGYTF
TRBV28	TRBJ2-5	.	13	.	TGTGCCAGCAGTCCGGGGAACCAAGAGACCCAGTACTTC	CASSPGNQETQYF
TRBV10-3	TRBJ2-5	.	17	TRBD1	TGTGCCATCAGAGCAGCAACCGGGACAGCCTCCCAAGAGACCCAGTACTTC	CAIRAATGTASQETQYF
TRBV5-1	TRBJ1-2	.	17	.	TGCGCCAGCAGCACCGGGTCAGGCCCTAGTGGGGGGTATGGCTACACCTTC	CASSTGSGPSGGYGYTF
TRBV2	TRBJ2-5	.	15	TRBD2	TGTGCCAGCAGTTATTCTAGCGGGGGGCGGGAGACCCAGTACTTC	CASSYSSGGRETQYF
TRBV29-1	TRBJ2-3	.	12	.	TGCAGCACCGGACACCTCACAGATACGCAGTATTTT	CSTGHLTDTQYF
TRBV28	TRBJ1-3	.	14	.	TGTGCCAGCAGTGTTTTGGGGGACGGAAACACCATATATTTT	CASSVLGDGNTIYF
TRBV18	TRBJ2-1	.	15	TRBD1	TGTGCCAGCTCTTCCGGGACAGGGGCCTACAATGAGCAGTTCTTC	CASSSGTGAYNEQFF
TRBV27	TRBJ1-2	.	15	.	TGTGCCAGCAGTTTAAACAGGGCGCCGAATTATGGCTACACCTTC	CASSLNRAPNYGYTF
TRBV6-2/TRBV6-3	TRBJ1-2	.	13	.	TGTGCCAGCAGTTACGAACGGGGGTATGGCTACACCTTC	CASSYERGYGYTF
TRBV5-1	TRBJ1-5	.	13	TRBD1	TGCGCCAGCAGCCTGACAGGGGAACAGCCCCAGCATTTT	CASSLTGEQPQHF
TRBV3-1/TRBV3-2	TRBJ2-3	.	16	TRBD1	TGTGCCAGCAGCCTTCGAGGACAGGGGGCCACAGATACGCAGTATTTT	CASSLRGQGATDTQYF
TRBV4-3	TRBJ2-5	few	15	.	TGCGCCAGCAGCCCCGGCCCGGGGACCGTAGAGACCCAGTACTTC	CASSPGPGTVETQYF
TRBV5-1	TRBJ2-6	few	14	.	TGCGCCAGCAGCTTTTACTCTGGGGCCAACGTCCTGACTTTC	CASSFYSGANVLTF
TRBV7-2	TRBJ2-7	.	14	.	TGTGCCAGCAGCCCGGGACGGACCTCTAGGGAGCAGTACTTC	CASSPGRTSREQYF
TRBV5-1	TRBJ2-5	.	17	TRBD2	TGCGCCAGCAGCCGGGGGACTAGCGGGGGGAAGTGGGAGACCCAGTACTTC	CASSRGTSGGKWETQYF
TRBV9	TRBJ1-2	.	16	TRBD1	TGTGCCAGCAGCGATAGACAGGGGGTTAAGTTCTATGGCTACACCTTC	CASSDRQGVKFYGYTF
TRBV5-4	TRBJ2-2	.	12	.	TGTGCCAGCAGTTTTAACACCGGGGAGCTGTTTTTT	CASSFNTGELFF
TRBV2	TRBJ1-3	.	14	TRBD1	TGTGCCAGCGTAAACAGGGGTTCAGGAAACACCATATATTTT	CASVNRGSGNTIYF
TRBV6-5	TRBJ2-3	.	15	TRBD2	TGTGCCAGCAGTTCTCCTAGCGGGTACACAGATACGCAGTATTTT	CASSSPSGYTDTQYF
TRBV18	TRBJ2-1	.	17	TRBD1	TGTGCCAGCTCACCGCAAGGTCCCGGGACAGGGTGGGATGAGCAGTTCTTC	CASSPQGPGTGWDEQFF
TRBV7-8	TRBJ1-5	.	15	.	TGTGCCAGCAGCTTCAGAAGCGGGAGCAATCAGCCCCAGCATTTT	CASSFRSGSNQPQHF
TRBV2	TRBJ2-3	.	15	TRBD2	TGTGCCAGCAGCAGACTAGCGGGGGGCACAGATACGCAGTATTTT	CASSRLAGGTDTQYF
TRBV18	TRBJ1-2	.	13	TRBD1	TGTGCCAGCTCATCCGGACAGGGATGGGGCTACACCTTC	CASSSGQGWGYTF
TRBV5-4	TRBJ2-5	.	15	TRBD2	TGTGCCAGCAGCCTGCGGGGGGGCCAGCTGGAGACCCAGTACTTC	CASSLRGGQLETQYF
TRBV30	TRBJ2-1	.	15	TRBD2	TGTGCCTGGAGTGTCCAAGCGGGGGGCCCTCAAGAGCAGTTCTTC	CAWSVQAGGPQEQFF
TRBV2	TRBJ1-6	.	14	.	TGTGCCAGCATTGTCCAGGAGGGGGGTTCACCCCTCCACTTT	CASIVQEGGSPLHF
TRBV19	TRBJ2-3	.	16	.	TGTGCCAGTAGTATAGACCGGGACTGGGGTCCCGATACGCAGTATTTT	CASSIDRDWGPDTQYF
TRBV5-1	TRBJ2-1	.	14	TRBD1	TGCGCCAGCAGCTTGAGTCAGGGGGACAATGAGCAGTTCTTC	CASSLSQGDNEQFF
TRBV15	TRBJ1-4	.	13	.	TGTGCCACCAGCAGAACTACTAATGAAAAACTGTTTTTT	CATSRTTNEKLFF
TRBV2	TRBJ2-1	.	14	TRBD1	TGTGCCAGCAATGGACAGGGGCTCTACAATGAGCAGTTCTTC	CASNGQGLYNEQFF
TRBV5-6	TRBJ2-2	.	13	.	TGTGCCAGCAGTCGGGCAGGGTACGGGGAGCTGTTTTTT	CASSRAGYGELFF